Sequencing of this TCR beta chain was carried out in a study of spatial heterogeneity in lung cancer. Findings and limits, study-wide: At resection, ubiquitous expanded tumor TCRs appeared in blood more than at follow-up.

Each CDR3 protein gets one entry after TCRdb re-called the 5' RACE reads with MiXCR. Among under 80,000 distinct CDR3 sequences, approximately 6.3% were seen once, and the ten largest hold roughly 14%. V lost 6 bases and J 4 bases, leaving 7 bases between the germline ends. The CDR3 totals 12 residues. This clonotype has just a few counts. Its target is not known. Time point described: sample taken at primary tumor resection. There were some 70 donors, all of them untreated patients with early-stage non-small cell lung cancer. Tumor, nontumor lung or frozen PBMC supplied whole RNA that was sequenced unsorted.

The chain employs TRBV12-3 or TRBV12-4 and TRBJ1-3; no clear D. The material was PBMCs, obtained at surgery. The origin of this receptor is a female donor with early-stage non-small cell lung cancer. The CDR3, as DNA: TGTGCCAGCAGCCTGGACGGAAACACCATATATTTT. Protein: CASSLDGNTIYF.